The table lists the clone carrying this T cell receptor (beta chain) with many counts. The investigators amplified TCR beta CDR3 regions from RNA transcripts. The HTBI set primed first-round TCR CDR3 RT-PCR. TCRdb reprocessed the multiplex PCR reads with MiXCR, giving one entry per CDR3 protein. Counted here are 640,000 or so distinct CDR3 sequences, approximately 15% occurring once; the ten biggest clones make up 4.3%. The data stem from a study of T cells in Graves' hyperthyroidism and ophthalmopathy. This CDR3 has 17 amino acids. The V segment lost 5 bases and the J segment 5 bases; nucleotides outside the gene matches: 13. Germline CDR1 SGHAT, CDR2 FQNNGV. For the diagnoses, clinical symptoms, serum thyroxine and TRAb, thyroid ultrasound and orbital computed tomography were used.

The sequence was obtained from a woman in her thirties or forties with Graves' ophthalmopathy. The sample consisted of blood. This rearrangement joins TRBV11-2 to TRBJ2-4; 9 bases agree with TRBD1. Here the CDR3 DNA reads TGTGCCAGCAGCACCCCGACAGGGGGAGGTGGACAAAACATTCAGTACTTC. Encoded protein: CASSTPTGGGGQNIQYF.